This is a list of T cell receptor beta chains from one sample in a study of blood T cell repertoires in COVID-19. Repertoires were generated with immunoSEQ multiplex PCR, while TCRdb's copy carries only in-frame clones and drops some. This table holds under 150,000 clones, 65% to 80% found once. The sequenced sample consisted of peripheral blood. Receptor source: a man aged 55 to 70 with acute or convalescent COVID-19. CDR3s include the opening cysteine and the closing phenylalanine or tryptophan. The D gene is left open where the match is weak. Only some rows state a clone size, as once, few, many or a class for expanded clones.

>.|.|TRBV7-3|TRBJ1-6
CASSSAASGSPLHF
TGTGCCAGCAGCTCCGCGGCCTCGGGTTCACCCCTCCACTTT
>.|.|TRBV5-6|TRBJ1-2
CASSTKDRKGHYGYTF
TGTGCCAGCAGCACAAAAGACAGGAAGGGGCACTATGGCTACACCTTC
>.|TRBD1|TRBV30|TRBJ1-5
CAWSHIDRGRNQPQHF
TGTGCCTGGAGTCACATCGACAGGGGACGCAATCAGCCCCAGCATTTT
>.|.|TRBV15|TRBJ1-4
CATSRDTYGAKLFF
TGTGCCACCAGCAGAGATACATATGGGGCAAAACTGTTTTTT
>.|.|TRBV28|TRBJ2-5
CASSGGLETQYF
TGTGCCAGCAGCGGGGGGCTGGAGACCCAGTACTTC
>.|TRBD2|TRBV7-9|TRBJ2-1
CASSRVAGGKNEQFF
TGTGCCAGCAGCCGCGTAGCGGGAGGGAAGAATGAGCAGTTCTTC
>many|.|TRBV9|TRBJ2-1
CASSALGTSSNEQFF
TGTGCCAGCAGCGCCCTGGGAACTAGCAGCAATGAGCAGTTCTTC
>.|.|TRBV6-5|TRBJ2-2
CATEKAGELFF
TGTGCCACGGAGAAGGCCGGGGAGCTGTTTTTT
>.|.|TRBV7-9|TRBJ2-7
CASSFSGDSYEQYF
TGTGCCAGCAGCTTTTCAGGGGACTCCTACGAGCAGTACTTC
>once|TRBD1|TRBV28|TRBJ2-7
CASRHTGVSYEQYF
TGTGCCAGCAGACATACAGGGGTATCCTACGAGCAGTACTTC
>.|TRBD1|TRBV5-4|TRBJ2-5
CASSSTGVETQYF
TGTGCCAGCAGCTCGACAGGGGTAGAGACCCAGTACTTC
>.|TRBD1|TRBV11-2|TRBJ1-2
CASSPGQEYGYTF
TGTGCCAGCAGCCCCGGACAGGAGTATGGCTACACCTTC
>.|.|TRBV19|TRBJ1-1
CASSIGGDAEAFF
TGTGCCAGTAGTATAGGAGGCGATGCTGAAGCTTTCTTT
>.|.|TRBV4-1|TRBJ2-7
CASSPLTAGNYEQYF
TGCGCCAGCAGCCCTCTTACGGCGGGTAACTACGAGCAGTACTTC
>few|TRBD2|TRBV4-1|TRBJ2-7
CASSQTTSGSYEQYF
TGCGCCAGCAGCCAAACGACTAGCGGGAGCTACGAGCAGTACTTC
>.|TRBD1|TRBV29-1|TRBJ2-7
CSVVSGTGGYEQYF
TGCAGCGTTGTGTCCGGGACAGGGGGCTACGAGCAGTACTTC
>many|TRBD2|TRBV7-2|TRBJ2-7
CASSLISSGSGSLTEQYF
TGTGCCAGCAGCTTAATATCATCGGGTAGCGGGAGTTTGACAGAGCAGTACTTC
>.|.|TRBV23-1|TRBJ1-2
CASSQRTTGLPSPANYGYTF
TGCGCCAGCAGTCAGCGGACGACAGGTCTACCTTCACCTGCCAACTATGGCTACACCTTC